Described below is a single T cell receptor beta chain sequence and its context. Data came from immunoSEQ multiplex PCR; TCRdb stores just in-frame clones and leaves some out. The table has approximately 70,000 clones, about 91% seen once. This entry comes from a study of T cell responses to AZD1222 COVID-19 vaccine. This sample comprised peripheral blood, obtained 28 days after the second dose of the MenACWY control vaccine. The clonotype originates from an adult who received the MenACWY meningococcal vaccine as a control.

The DNA for the CDR3 is TGTGCCAGCAGCTTAGGAGGTTTCGGCACAGATACGCAGTATTTT. It is translated as CASSLGGFGTDTQYF. The chain couples TRBV7-8 to TRBJ2-3; the D is unclear. Germline V lookup: CDR1 SGHVS, CDR2 FQNEAQ. Between the trimmed V and J ends, which lost 1 base and 1 base, there was a span of 9 bases. The CDR3 totals 15 residues.